This T cell receptor (beta chain) was retrieved from a study of beta chain features in type 1 diabetes listed by TCRdb under 2018. At the level of the whole study: Mean age, gender distribution, total cell number and subset yield were not different between patients and healthy donors. Whereas all 28 donors provided naive and central memory subsets, regulatory and stem cell-like memory subsets were isolated from just 8 patients and about 8 healthy donors. A total of over 95,000,000 sorted cells were examined across all samples, and RNA yield correlated strongly with the number of cells per subset. The study compared the TCRB repertoires of sorted circulating CD4+ T cell subsets in recently diagnosed type 1 diabetes patients with those in matched healthy donors.

All of the isolated RNA was reverse transcribed with the High Capacity cDNA Reverse Transcription Kit, so expressed TCRB transcripts were sequenced. Deep immunoSEQ sequencing was applied to naive, central memory and regulatory T cell samples, giving an average of about 3.8 million total reads per sample. Sorted cells were lysed in RLT buffer and RNA was extracted with DNase-treated RNeasy Micro or Mini kits, depending on cell number. To prevent cross-contamination, each cell subset was processed individually, whereas patient and healthy donor samples were processed jointly. Using the immunoSEQ multiplex PCR, TCRB sequences were amplified from cDNA into 87-bp fragments spanning the CDR3 region. The amplicons were sequenced using the Illumina HiSeq platform. As for how the authors treated the data: PCR bias was computationally corrected using synthetic template baselines, reads within Hamming distance 2 were collapsed, and singletons that could not be merged were discarded. Reads were aligned to IMGT to assign V, D and J genes, CDR3 length, and insertions or deletions at six rearrangement sites. Clonotype counts were normalized to sorted cell number within each subset before computing true diversity and Gini coefficients with the tcR R package. Repertoire sharing was quantified using the overlap coefficient calculated on TCRB nucleotide sequences. As a proxy for the pre-selection repertoire, out-of-frame TCRB sequences from naive cells were analyzed. The table was pulled from immuneACCESS by TCRdb, which kept in-frame rearrangements only. Such tables lose some clones; where checked, under half of the loss comes from unresolved V genes, and the rest has no known cause. V and J calls and clone size follow that table, whereas D and trimming were derived from the DNA. This sample has 300,000 to 450,000 clones in its table, and 10% to 15% of those were observed once. The ten largest make up about 0.018% of the sample.

Broader findings and caveats from the paper: A moderate but significant shortening of TCRB CDR3 length was observed in type 1 diabetes patients in all four CD4+ subsets. PCR might favor shorter templates, but patient and control samples were amplified and corrected together, so any skew would affect both groups equally. Because cDNA rather than genomic DNA was sequenced, highly expressing activated cells could have been over-represented, although no difference in activation and CD3 levels was found between groups. At VDJ recombination sites, type 1 diabetes patients had fewer insertions and more deleted nucleotides, which implies abnormalities in thymic rearrangement. Because the HLA sub-analyses included only small numbers of individuals, any influence of HLA type on TCRB rearrangement was left unresolved. Naive, central memory and regulatory TCRB repertoires appeared to be more alike among patients than among healthy donors.

The CDR3, cysteine through phenylalanine, is 16 amino acids long. The retained sequence is limited to the CDR3, 48 bases, with the frame set at the first base. V is shortened by 2 bases, J by 4 bases, and the region joining them spans 15 bases. CDR1 and CDR2, looked up from the germline V gene (reference sequence), are LNHDA and SQIVND. Each donor gave one peripheral blood draw, roughly 110 mL on average, collected into heparinised tubes. Naive, central memory, regulatory and stem cell-like memory CD4+ T cells were sorted on a BD FACSAria II using a panel including CD45RO, CCR7, CD25, CD127, CD95 and CD27. Purity was above 98% for every sorted population. Right away, PBMCs were isolated by Lymphoprep density gradient centrifugation and were stained directly, with no culture step. So that batch effects would be minimized, each experiment stained and sorted samples in pairs, pairing one healthy donor with one patient.

On this clone itself: The antigen it recognizes is unknown. Base quality data are lacking; no much larger clone is found one base away.

The rearranged segments are TRBV19 and TRBJ2-1, and perhaps TRBD1 as D gene, on 6 matching bases. This sequence was found in a man aged 18 to 30 in good health. Sequencing used naive CD4+ T cells from blood. Per the publication, the cell subset or site label means: true naive CD4+ T cells. For the CDR3, the sequence is CASSITARGSYNEQFF. The DNA reads as follows: TGTGCCAGTAGTATAACGGCCAGGGGATCATACAATGAGCAGTTCTTC.